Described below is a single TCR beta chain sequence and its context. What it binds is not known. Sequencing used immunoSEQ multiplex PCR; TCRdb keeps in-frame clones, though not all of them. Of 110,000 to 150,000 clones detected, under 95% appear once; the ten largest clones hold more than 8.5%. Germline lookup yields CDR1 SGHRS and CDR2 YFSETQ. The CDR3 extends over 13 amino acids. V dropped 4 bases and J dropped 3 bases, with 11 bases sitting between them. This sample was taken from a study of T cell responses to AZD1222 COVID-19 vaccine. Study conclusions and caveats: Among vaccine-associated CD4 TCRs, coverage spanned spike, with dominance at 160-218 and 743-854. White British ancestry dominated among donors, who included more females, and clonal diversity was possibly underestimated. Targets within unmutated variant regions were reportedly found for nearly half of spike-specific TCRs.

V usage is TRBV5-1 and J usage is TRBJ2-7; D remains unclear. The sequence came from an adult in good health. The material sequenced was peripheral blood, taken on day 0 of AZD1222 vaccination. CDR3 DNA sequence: TGCGCCAGCAGCGAAATGGGGTTCTACGAGCAGTACTTC. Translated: CASSEMGFYEQYF.